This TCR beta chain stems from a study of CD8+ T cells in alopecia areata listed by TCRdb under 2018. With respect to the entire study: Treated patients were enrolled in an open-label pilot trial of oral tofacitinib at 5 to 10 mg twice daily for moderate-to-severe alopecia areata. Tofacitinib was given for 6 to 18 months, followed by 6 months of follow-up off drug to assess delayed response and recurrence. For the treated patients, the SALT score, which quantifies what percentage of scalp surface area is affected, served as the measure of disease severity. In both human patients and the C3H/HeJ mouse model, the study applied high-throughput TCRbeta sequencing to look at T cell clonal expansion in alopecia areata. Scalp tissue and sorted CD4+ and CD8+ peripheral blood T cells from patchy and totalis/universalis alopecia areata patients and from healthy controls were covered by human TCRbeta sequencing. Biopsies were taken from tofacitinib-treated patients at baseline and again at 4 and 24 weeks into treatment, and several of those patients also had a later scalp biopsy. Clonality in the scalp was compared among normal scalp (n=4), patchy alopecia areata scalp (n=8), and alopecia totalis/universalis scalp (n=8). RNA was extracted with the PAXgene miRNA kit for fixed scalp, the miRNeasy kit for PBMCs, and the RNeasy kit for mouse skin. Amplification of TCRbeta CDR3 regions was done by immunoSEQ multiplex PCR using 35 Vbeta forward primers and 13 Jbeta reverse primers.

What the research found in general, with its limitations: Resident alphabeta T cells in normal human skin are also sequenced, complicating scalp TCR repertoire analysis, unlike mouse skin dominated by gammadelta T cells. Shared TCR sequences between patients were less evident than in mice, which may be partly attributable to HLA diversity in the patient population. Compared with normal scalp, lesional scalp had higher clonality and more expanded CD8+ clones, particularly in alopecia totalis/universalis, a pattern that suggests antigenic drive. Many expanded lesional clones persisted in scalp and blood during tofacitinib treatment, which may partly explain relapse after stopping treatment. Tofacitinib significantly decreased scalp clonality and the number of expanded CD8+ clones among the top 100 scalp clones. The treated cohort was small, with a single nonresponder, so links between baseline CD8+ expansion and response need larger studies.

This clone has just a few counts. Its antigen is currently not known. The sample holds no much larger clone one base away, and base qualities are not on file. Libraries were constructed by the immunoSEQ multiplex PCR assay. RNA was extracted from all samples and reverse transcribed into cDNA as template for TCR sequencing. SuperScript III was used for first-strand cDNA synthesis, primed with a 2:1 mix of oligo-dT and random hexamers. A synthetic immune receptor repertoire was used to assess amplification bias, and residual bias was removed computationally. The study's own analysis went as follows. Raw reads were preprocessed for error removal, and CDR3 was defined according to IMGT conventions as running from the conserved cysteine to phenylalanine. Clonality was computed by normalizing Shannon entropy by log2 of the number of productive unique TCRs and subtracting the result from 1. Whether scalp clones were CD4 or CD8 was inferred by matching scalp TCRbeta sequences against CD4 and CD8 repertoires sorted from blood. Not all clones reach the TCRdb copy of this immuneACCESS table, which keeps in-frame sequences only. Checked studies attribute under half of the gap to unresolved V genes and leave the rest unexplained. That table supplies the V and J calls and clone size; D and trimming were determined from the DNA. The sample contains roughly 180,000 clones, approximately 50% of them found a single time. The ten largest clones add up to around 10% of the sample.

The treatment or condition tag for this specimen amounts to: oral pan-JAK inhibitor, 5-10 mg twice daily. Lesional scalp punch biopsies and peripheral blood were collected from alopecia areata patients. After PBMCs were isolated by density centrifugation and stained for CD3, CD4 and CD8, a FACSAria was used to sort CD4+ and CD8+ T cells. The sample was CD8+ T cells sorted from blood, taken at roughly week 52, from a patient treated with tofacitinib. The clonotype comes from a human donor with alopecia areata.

The nucleotide sequence is given as TGTGCCAGCAGTTTAGGGTTAGGTGAGCAGTTCTTC. Its protein reads: CASSLGLGEQFF. The chain is assembled from TRBV27 and TRBJ2-1; the D gene is unclear. V is shortened by 2 bases, J by 9 bases, and the region joining them spans 8 bases. The germline V gene (reference sequence) specifies MNHEY as CDR1 and SMNVEV as CDR2. The CDR3 contains 12 residues, cysteine and phenylalanine counted. Left in the record is the CDR3 DNA by itself, 36 bases read in frame from the first base.